What follows is one T cell receptor beta chain and its context. The entry originates in a study of blood T cell repertoires in COVID-19. Study overall: The United States, Italy and Spain were the sources of the acute and convalescent COVID-19 samples. PBMCs, B-cell-depleted T cells, or T cells provided the cDNA or gDNA that made up the material.

The CDR3 sequence is 16 residues long. Germline lookup yields CDR1 SGHTA and CDR2 FQGNSA. The V and J ends lost 5 bases and 3 bases respectively, with 16 bases between them. Original methodology: From reference gene primer amplification, estimates of nucleated cell counts were derived. Only in-frame clones appear in the TCRdb table, and some are missing; sequencing was by immunoSEQ multiplex PCR. V, J and clone size are those of that table, while D and trimming were read from the DNA. The profile shows some 80,000 clones, 70% to 90% of them singletons. The rearrangement links TRBV7-2 to TRBJ2-2, with TRBD1 as a possible D gene (6 bases). The sequenced sample consisted of peripheral blood. The sequence was collected from a woman aged 80 or over with active or convalescent COVID-19. The CDR3 nucleotides are TGTGCCAGCAGCCTGACTGGGCAGGGGTACACCGGGGAGCTGTTTTTT. Translated, it gives CASSLTGQGYTGELFF. The full variable domain, its missing parts supplied by reference TRBV7-2 and TRBJ2-2, is GAGVSQSPSNKVTEKGKDVELRCDPISGHTALYWYRQSLGQGLEFLIYFQGNSAPDKSGLPSDRFSAERTGGSVSTLTIQRTQQEDSAVYLCASSLTGQGYTGELFFGEGSRLTVL.